The 6 T cell receptor beta chains reported below all come from one sample, sequenced in a study of T-cell memory formation after mild COVID-19 (dated by TCRdb to the early 2020s). The protocol used for the library was 5' RACE. The sequencing machine was an Illumina NovaSeq 6000. The public reads were reprocessed in TCRdb via fastp at Q25 and MiXCR, keeping in-frame beta chains. Each record represents a unique CDR3 protein, reported with the most common genes and DNA among its rows. Across this sample there are about 470,000 distinct CDR3 sequences, with approximately 18% seen only once. The ten most abundant clones make up 9% to 15% of the sample. The sequenced material came from PBMCs or a T cell subset sorted from them (not recorded which). All receptors come from an adult woman who had mild COVID-19 (a few samples of this study predate the infection). The sample titles of this study are shuffled in the database, so cell type and time point are left out; the donor was told from shared clones.

By sample fraction, this clonotype is medium-sized. The chain couples TRBV7-9 to TRBJ2-7; TRBD2 aligns across 8 bases. The V segment lost 5 bases and the J segment 6 bases; nucleotides outside the gene matches: 9. The CDR3 has 14 amino acids. CDR1 SEHNR and CDR2 FQNEAQ come from the germline V gene (reference sequence). In nucleotides, the CDR3 is TGTGCCAGCAGCGCCCCAGCGGGGGTCGGCGAGCAGTACTTC. Translated: CASSAPAGVGEQYF.

This clonotype has a handful of counts. The V call is TRBV30, the J call TRBJ2-7; 8 bases map to TRBD1. Looked up from germline, CDR1 is GTSNPN and CDR2 is SVGIG (reference sequence). V was pared by 5 bases and J by 0 bases, with 9 bases of the junction left unmatched. The CDR3 is made up of 15 amino acids. DNA for the CDR3: TGTGCCTGGCGCCTTTCTGGGACAGGCTCCTACGAGCAGTACTTC. As protein: CAWRLSGTGSYEQYF.

This clonotype was observed a few times. J is TRBJ2-1 and V is TRBV6-2 or TRBV6-3; no clear D gene. The CDR3 runs 13 residues. CDR1 is MNHEY, CDR2 SVGEGT, per germline. Trimming removed 5 bases from V and 9 bases from J, with 14 bases in between. CDR3: CASSRLEVGEQFF. Written as DNA, the CDR3 is TGTGCCAGCAGTCGACTCGAGGTGGGTGAGCAGTTCTTC.

Only a few counts were recorded for this clonotype. This chain connects TRBV7-2 to TRBJ1-1; D not resolved. V was shortened by 3 bases and J by 5 bases, with 7 bases between the two germline ends. The CDR3 is 12 residues long. CDR1 and CDR2 (germline): SGHTA, FQGNSA. The CDR3 DNA sequence: TGTGCCAGCAGCTTTCCGGCAACTGAAGCTTTCTTT. This sequence encodes CASSFPATEAFF. The variable domain in full, with the rest retrieved from reference TRBV7-2 and TRBJ1-1, is GAGVSQSPSNKVTEKGKDVELRCDPISGHTALYWYRQSLGQGLEFLIYFQGNSAPDKSGLPSDRFSAERTGGSVSTLTIQRTQQEDSAVYLCASSFPATEAFFGQGTRLTVV.

The V and J genes are TRBV3-1 and TRBJ2-7; D ambiguous. Germline CDR1 is LGHDT and CDR2 is YNNKEL (reference sequence). V lost 0 bases and J lost 7, with 13 bases in between. The CDR3 loop spans 14 amino acids. CDR3 sequence: CASSQDRHSSEQYF. The CDR3 DNA is TGTGCCAGCAGCCAAGATAGGCACTCAAGTGAGCAGTACTTC.

The V and J genes are TRBV2 and TRBJ2-1; D call uncertain. The CDR3 extends over 13 amino acids. In germline, CDR1 is SNHLY, CDR2 FYNNEI. The ends were cut back, 7 bases at V and 5 bases at J, with 12 bases in the middle. The chain's CDR3 is CASKRDGDNEQFF. The CDR3 DNA is TGTGCCAGCAAGAGAGACGGAGACAATGAGCAGTTCTTC.